The entry below gives a single T cell receptor beta chain sequence along with its context. Its antigen remains unidentified. Amplification used 60 Vbeta primers and 13 Jbeta primers. Clones were sequenced by immunoSEQ multiplex PCR, and TCRdb holds only the in-frame ones, with some missing. The repertoire has 95,000 to 110,000 clones, more than 75% of them found once; the top ten carry about 1.7%. Each donor was healthy, and each was a bone marrow donor. The CDR3 has 15 amino acids. The V and J ends lost 5 bases and 0 bases respectively, with 11 bases between them. CDR1 is SGHTA and CDR2 is FQGNSA in the germline V gene. This entry comes from a study of cytomegalovirus exposure and HLA in healthy donors. On the study more broadly: Among the roughly 400 genotyped donors, approximately 80% were placed in the Caucasian-associated ancestry cluster.

Notes on the study in general: CMV serostatus was the only immune exposure information that was available.

Sequences were obtained from PBMCs. The chain has TRBV7-2 and TRBJ2-1; D unclear. The clonotype comes from a woman between 35 and 50 years old in good health and CMV-seronegative. The CDR3, as DNA: TGTGCCAGCAGCGTGTTTAGTAGCTCCTACAATGAGCAGTTCTTC. Protein product: CASSVFSSSYNEQFF.